This T cell receptor (beta chain) was identified in a study of blood T cell repertoires in COVID-19. Individuals aged about 18 to 95 years were recruited from roughly 23 US areas. V lost 5 bases to trimming and J lost 12 bases, with 14 bases between them. This CDR3 region has 12 residues. Original methodology: Quantification of nucleated cells was approximated via reference gene primer amplification. Measured with immunoSEQ multiplex PCR; TCRdb has only the in-frame clones, and not every one. V and J calls and clone size are given by that table; D and trimming were obtained from the DNA. This table has roughly 360,000 clones, 85% to 90% appearing once.

Sequenced input: PBMCs or T cells enriched from blood (not recorded which). The chain has TRBV12-3 or TRBV12-4 and TRBJ2-1; possibly TRBD2 for D (5 bases). The clonotype was recovered from a woman in her twenties or thirties with acute COVID-19. CDR3 protein: CASSPLGIRQFF. CDR3 sequence (DNA): TGTGCCAGCAGTCCCCTCGGGATTCGGCAGTTCTTC.